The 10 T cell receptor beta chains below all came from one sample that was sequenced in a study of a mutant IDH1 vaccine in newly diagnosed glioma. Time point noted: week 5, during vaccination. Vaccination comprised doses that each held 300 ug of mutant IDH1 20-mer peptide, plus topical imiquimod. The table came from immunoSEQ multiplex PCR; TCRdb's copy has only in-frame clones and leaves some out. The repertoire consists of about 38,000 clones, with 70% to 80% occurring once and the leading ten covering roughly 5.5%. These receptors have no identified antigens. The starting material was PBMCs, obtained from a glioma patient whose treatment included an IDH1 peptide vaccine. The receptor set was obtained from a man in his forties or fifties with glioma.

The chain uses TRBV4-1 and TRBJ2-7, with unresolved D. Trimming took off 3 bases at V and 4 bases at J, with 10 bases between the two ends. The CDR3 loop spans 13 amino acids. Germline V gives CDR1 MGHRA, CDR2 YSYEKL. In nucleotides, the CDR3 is TGCGCCAGCAGCCATGGCGGATTTTACGAGCAGTACTTC. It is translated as CASSHGGFYEQYF.

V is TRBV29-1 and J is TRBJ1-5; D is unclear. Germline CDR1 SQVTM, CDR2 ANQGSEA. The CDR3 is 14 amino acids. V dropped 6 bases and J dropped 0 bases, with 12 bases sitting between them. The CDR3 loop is CSVRGMGSNQPQHF. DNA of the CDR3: TGCAGCGTCCGAGGAATGGGTAGCAATCAGCCCCAGCATTTT.

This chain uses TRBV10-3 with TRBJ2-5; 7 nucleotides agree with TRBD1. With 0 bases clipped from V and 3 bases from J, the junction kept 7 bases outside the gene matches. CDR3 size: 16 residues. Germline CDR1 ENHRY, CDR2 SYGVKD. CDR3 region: CAISESIGTAKETQYF. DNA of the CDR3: TGTGCCATCAGTGAGTCGATCGGGACAGCAAAAGAGACCCAGTACTTC.

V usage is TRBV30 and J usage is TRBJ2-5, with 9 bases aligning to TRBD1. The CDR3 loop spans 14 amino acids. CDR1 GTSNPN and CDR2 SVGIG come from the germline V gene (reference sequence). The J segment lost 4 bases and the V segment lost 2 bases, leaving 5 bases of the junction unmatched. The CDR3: CAWSLQGALETQYF. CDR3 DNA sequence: TGTGCCTGGAGTTTACAGGGGGCGCTAGAGACCCAGTACTTC.

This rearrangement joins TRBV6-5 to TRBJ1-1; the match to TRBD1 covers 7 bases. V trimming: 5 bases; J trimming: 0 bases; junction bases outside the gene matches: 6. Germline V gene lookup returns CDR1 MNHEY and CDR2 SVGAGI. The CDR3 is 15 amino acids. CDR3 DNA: TGTGCCAGCAGTAGACCGGGACAGTTGAACACTGAAGCTTTCTTT. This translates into CASSRPGQLNTEAFF.

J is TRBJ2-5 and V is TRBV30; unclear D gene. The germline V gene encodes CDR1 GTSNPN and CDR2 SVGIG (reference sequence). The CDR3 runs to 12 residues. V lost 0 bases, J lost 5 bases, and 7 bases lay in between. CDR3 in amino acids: CAWSVEGETQYF. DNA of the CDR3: TGTGCCTGGAGTGTAGAAGGGGAGACCCAGTACTTC. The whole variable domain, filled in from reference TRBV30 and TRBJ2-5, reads SQTIHQWPATLVQPVGSPLSLECTVEGTSNPNLYWYRQAAGRGLQLLFYSVGIGQISSEVPQNLSASRPQDRQFILSSKKLLLSDSGFYLCAWSVEGETQYFGPGTRLLVL.

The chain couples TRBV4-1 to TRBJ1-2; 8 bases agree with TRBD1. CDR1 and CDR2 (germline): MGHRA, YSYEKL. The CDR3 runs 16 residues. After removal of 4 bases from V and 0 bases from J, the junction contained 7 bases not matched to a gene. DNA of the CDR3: TGCGCCAGCAGCCGACCGGACAGGGAAACTAACTATGGCTACACCTTC. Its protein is CASSRPDRETNYGYTF.

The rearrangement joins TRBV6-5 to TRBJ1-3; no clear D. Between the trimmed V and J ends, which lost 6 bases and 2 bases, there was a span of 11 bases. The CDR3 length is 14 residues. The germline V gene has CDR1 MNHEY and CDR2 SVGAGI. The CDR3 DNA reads TGTGCCAGCAGCAACCCCGGAGCTGGAAACACCATATATTTT. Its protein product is CASSNPGAGNTIYF.

The CDR3 coding sequence is TGTGCCAGCAGTAGAGGGCGGGGGGCGTCCACAGATACGCAGTATTTT. Amino acids: CASSRGRGASTDTQYF. This chain links TRBV25-1 with TRBJ2-3; 8 bases are shared with TRBD2. Germline assignment: CDR1 MGHDK and CDR2 SYGVNS. The CDR3 runs 16 residues. The V gene end was trimmed by 5 bases and the J gene end by 2 bases; junction bases not matched to a gene: 9. The whole variable domain, filled in from reference TRBV25-1 and TRBJ2-3, reads EADIYQTPRYLVIGTGKKITLECSQTMGHDKMYWYQQDPGMELHLIHYSYGVNSTEKGDLSSESTVSRIRTEHFPLTLESARPSHTSQYLCASSRGRGASTDTQYFGPGTRLTVL.

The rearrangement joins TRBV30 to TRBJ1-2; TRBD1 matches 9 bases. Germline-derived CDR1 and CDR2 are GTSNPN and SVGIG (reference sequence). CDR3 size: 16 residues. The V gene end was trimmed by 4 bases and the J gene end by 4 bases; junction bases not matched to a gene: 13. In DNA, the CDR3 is TGTGCCTGGAAAGGTACAGGGGGCGTCGGAGGCTATGGCTACACCTTC. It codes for CAWKGTGGVGGYGYTF.